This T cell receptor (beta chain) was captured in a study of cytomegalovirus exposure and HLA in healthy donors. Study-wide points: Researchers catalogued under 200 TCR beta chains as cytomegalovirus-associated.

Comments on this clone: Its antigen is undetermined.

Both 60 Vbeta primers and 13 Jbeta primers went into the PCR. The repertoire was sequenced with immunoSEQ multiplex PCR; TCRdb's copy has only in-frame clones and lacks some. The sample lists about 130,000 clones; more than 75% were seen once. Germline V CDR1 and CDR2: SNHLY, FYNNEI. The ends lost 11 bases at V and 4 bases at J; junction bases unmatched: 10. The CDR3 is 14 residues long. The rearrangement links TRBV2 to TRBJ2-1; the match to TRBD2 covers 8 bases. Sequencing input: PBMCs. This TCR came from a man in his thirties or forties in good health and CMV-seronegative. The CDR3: CAGRGLAGYNEQFF. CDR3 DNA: TGTGCCGGACGGGGCCTAGCGGGTTACAATGAGCAGTTCTTC.